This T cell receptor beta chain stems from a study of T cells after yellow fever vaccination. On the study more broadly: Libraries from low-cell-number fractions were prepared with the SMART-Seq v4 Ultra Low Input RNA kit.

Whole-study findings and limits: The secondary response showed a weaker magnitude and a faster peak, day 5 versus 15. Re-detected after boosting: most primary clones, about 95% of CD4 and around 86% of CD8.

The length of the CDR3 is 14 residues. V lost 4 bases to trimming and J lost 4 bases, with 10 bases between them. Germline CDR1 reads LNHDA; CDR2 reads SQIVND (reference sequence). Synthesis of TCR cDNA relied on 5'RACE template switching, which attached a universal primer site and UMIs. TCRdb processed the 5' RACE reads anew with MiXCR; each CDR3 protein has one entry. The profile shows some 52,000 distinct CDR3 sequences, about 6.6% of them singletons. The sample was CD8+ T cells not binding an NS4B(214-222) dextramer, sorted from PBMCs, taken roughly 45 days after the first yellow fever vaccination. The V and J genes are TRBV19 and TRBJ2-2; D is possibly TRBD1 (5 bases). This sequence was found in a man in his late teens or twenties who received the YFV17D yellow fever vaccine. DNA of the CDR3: TGTGCCAGTAGTACAGGGATGGTCACCGGGGAGCTGTTTTTT. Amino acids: CASSTGMVTGELFF.